Following are 17 T cell receptor beta chains from one sample sequenced in a study of T cells in women clearing cervical HPV infection. This table comes from immunoSEQ multiplex PCR, and its TCRdb copy is limited to in-frame clones, with some not included. The specimen's table records about 30,000 clones. Sequenced: blood buffy coat. Receptors originate from a woman between 18 and 69 years old with a cervical HPV16 infection that either progressed to CIN3+ or cleared (not recorded which).

To note about this clone: The read falls 3 residues short of the CDR3 end, and the missing part is taken from the germline J gene. The V and J genes are TRBV11-3 and TRBJ2-5; 9 positions match TRBD2. Germline values: CDR1 SGHNT, CDR2 YENEEA. This CDR3 spans 14 amino acids. J lost 5 bases, V lost 4 bases, and 5 bases had no gene match. The CDR3 bases that were read are TGTGCCAGCAGCTATAGCGGGAGTGGGGAGACC. It translates to CASSYSGSGET. The CDR3 as a whole reads CASSYSGSGETQYF.

For this clone: The read stops 3 residues short of the end of the CDR3; the missing end is completed from the germline J gene. This chain joins TRBV18 and TRBJ2-7, with 10 bases that match TRBD2. The CDR3 is made up of 15 amino acids. CDR1 is KGHSH and CDR2 is LQKENI in the germline V gene. With 6 bases clipped from V and 0 bases from J, the junction kept 5 bases outside the gene matches. The covered CDR3 bases are TGTGCCAGCTCCCCTAGCGGGGGCGTCTCCTACGAG. It yields the protein CASSPSGGVSYE. Given in full, the CDR3 is CASSPSGGVSYEQYF.

Details on this clone: The read is 3 residues too short to cover the CDR3 end, so that end is filled in from the germline J gene. The chain uses TRBV2 and TRBJ2-4; 14 bases are a match to TRBD2. CDR3 length: 18 residues. The V and J ends lost 6 bases and 6 bases, in that order; junction bases with no gene match: 13. Germline V gene lookup returns CDR1 SNHLY and CDR2 FYNNEI. CDR3 DNA (partial): TGTGCCAGCAGCGTTGGACTAGCGGGAGGAAATGGAAGAAACATT. This gives the protein CASSVGLAGGNGRNI. Given in full, the CDR3 is CASSVGLAGGNGRNIQYF.

Comment on this clone: The CDR3 end is not reached by the read, which stops 3 residues before it; the germline J gene fills it in. The J gene is TRBJ1-3, the V gene TRBV28, with 7 positions matching TRBD1. Trimming at V came to 7 bases and at J to 0 bases, leaving 9 bases not matched to a gene. This CDR3 has 16 amino acids. Germline loops: CDR1 MDHEN, CDR2 SYDVKM. Incomplete CDR3 DNA: TGTGCCAGCATCGCAGGGGGGCCTGGCTCTGGAAACACC. It is translated as CASIAGGPGSGNT. The whole CDR3 region reads CASIAGGPGSGNTIYF.

Concerning this clone itself: The CDR3 is cut off 3 residues early in the read; its end comes from the germline J gene. The V gene is TRBV5-1, the J gene TRBJ2-5; TRBD2 matches at 14 bases. Germline trimming cut 4 bases from V and 3 bases from J; bases unmatched to any gene: 11. The germline V gene has CDR1 SGHRS and CDR2 YFSETQ. The CDR3 has 18 amino acids. The CDR3 sequence is CASSAGTSGGGGEETQYF. The CDR3 DNA, read in part, is TGCGCCAGCAGCGCCGGGACTAGCGGGGGAGGCGGGGAAGAGACC.

Comments on this clone: The read comes to an end 3 residues before the CDR3 does, leaving the germline J gene to fill in the end. J is TRBJ2-1 and V is TRBV11-3; tentatively, D is TRBD2 (5 bases). V was pared by 3 bases and J by 4 bases, with 13 bases between. Germline CDR1 is SGHNT and CDR2 is YENEEA. This CDR3 has 15 residues. The CDR3 bases that were read are TGTGCCAGCAGCTTCGGCGGGCCGCCTTACAATGAG. Its translation: CASSFGGPPYNE. The whole CDR3 reads CASSFGGPPYNEQFF.

A word on this clone: The sequenced fragment ends 3 residues before the CDR3 boundary, so the rest is inferred from the germline J gene. This chain uses TRBV19 with TRBJ1-2, with no clear D. The V and J ends lost 1 base and 3 bases respectively, with 9 bases between them. The V gene's germline CDR1 is LNHDA and CDR2 SQIVND (reference sequence). The length of the CDR3 is 14 residues. The CDR3 DNA, read in part, is TGTGCCAGTAGTATAGGAAGGTCTGACTATGGC. Translated: CASSIGRSDYG. The entire CDR3 reads CASSIGRSDYGYTF.

Notes on this clone: Coverage ceases 3 residues before the CDR3 finishes, and the germline J gene fills in the end. The chain recombines TRBV18 with TRBJ1-2; D unresolved. This CDR3 is built from 13 residues. V was trimmed by 0 bases and J by 4 bases, leaving 6 bases between them. CDR1 and CDR2 from the germline V gene are KGHSH and LQKENI. CDR3 sequence: CASSPPLSYGYTF. The CDR3 DNA, read in part, is TGTGCCAGCTCACCACCCCTCAGCTATGGC.

Concerning this clone itself: Read sequence stops 3 residues before the CDR3 end, and the germline J gene provides the missing end. The genes are TRBV19 and TRBJ1-1; 7 bases are a match to TRBD1. This CDR3 spans 13 amino acids. CDR1 and CDR2 (germline): LNHDA, SQIVND (reference sequence). The J segment lost 5 bases and the V segment lost 5 bases, leaving 5 bases of the junction unmatched. CDR3: CASSRQGVTEAFF. CDR3 bases read: TGTGCCAGTAGTCGGCAGGGGGTAACTGAA. Variable domain in full (rest from reference TRBV19 and TRBJ1-1): DGGITQSPKYLFRKEGQNVTLSCEQNLNHDAMYWYRQDPGQGLRLIYYSQIVNDFQKGDIAEGYSVSREKKESFPLTVTSAQKNPTAFYLCASSRQGVTEAFFGQGTRLTVV.

To note about this clone: The read ends 3 residues shy of where the CDR3 ends; the end is completed using the germline J gene. V usage is TRBV9 and J usage is TRBJ2-1, with TRBD2 matching over 16 bases. The germline V gene encodes CDR1 SGDLS and CDR2 YYNGEE. CDR3 length: 17 residues. With 4 bases clipped from V and 4 bases from J, the junction kept 5 bases outside the gene matches. The sequenced CDR3 bases are TGTGCCAGCAGCATGGGACTAGCGGGAGGGAATTACAATGAG. Translating it yields CASSMGLAGGNYNE. The full CDR3 sequence reads CASSMGLAGGNYNEQFF. Complete variable domain (other parts from reference TRBV9 and TRBJ2-1): DSGVTQTPKHLITATGQRVTLRCSPRSGDLSVYWYQQSLDQGLQFLIQYYNGEERAKGNILERFSAQQFPDLHSELNLSSLELGDSALYFCASSMGLAGGNYNEQFFGPGTRLTVL.

In regard to this clone: The observed sequence ends 3 residues before the CDR3 terminus, with the missing tail filled in from the germline J gene. The V call is TRBV20-1, the J call TRBJ2-3; possible D gene TRBD2, 7 bases. V lost 5 bases to trimming and J lost 6 bases, with 21 bases between them. Germline CDR1 and CDR2: DFQATT and SNEGSKA (reference sequence). The CDR3 totals 15 residues. CDR3 DNA, as far as it was read: TGCAGTGCTTCCTCCAGGGCGGGGGCCGGGGATACG. Protein sequence: CSASSRAGAGDT. The complete CDR3 protein is CSASSRAGAGDTQYF.

The covered CDR3 bases are TGTGCCAGCACCCACCGGCGGTGGGGCAGTTACGAG. It codes for CASTHRRWGSYE. The entire CDR3 is CASTHRRWGSYEQYF. The gene calls are TRBV11-2 and TRBJ2-7; D possibly corresponds to TRBD1 (5 bases). The sequence runs out 3 residues before the end of the CDR3; the remainder is reconstructed from the germline J gene. Deletions cut 7 bases from V and 4 bases from J, with 20 bases between. Looked up from germline, CDR1 is SGHAT and CDR2 is FQNNGV. This CDR3 has 15 amino acids. Full variable domain (outside the CDR3, taken from reference TRBV11-2 and TRBJ2-7): EAGVAQSPRYKIIEKRQSVAFWCNPISGHATLYWYQQILGQGPKLLIQFQNNGVVDDSQLPKDRFSAERLKGVDSTLKIQPAKLEDSAVYLCASTHRRWGSYEQYFGPGTRLTVT.

On this clone: The CDR3 extends 3 residues past the end of the read, so its final part is completed from the germline J gene. The rearrangement joins TRBV19 to TRBJ2-7, with TRBD2 identical over 8 bases. Germline-derived CDR1 and CDR2 are LNHDA and SQIVND (reference sequence). CDR3 length: 14 amino acids. J gave up 2 bases and V 3 bases, and 3 bases lay outside the gene matches. CDR3 DNA (partial): TGTGCCAGTAGTATGGCGGGGGGCCCCTACGAG. Translated, it gives CASSMAGGPYE. Given in full, the CDR3 is CASSMAGGPYEQYF.

On this clone: The read stops 3 residues short of the end of the CDR3; the missing end is completed from the germline J gene. This chain uses TRBV19 with TRBJ2-1; TRBD2 matches 13 bases. Trimming took 5 bases from V and 7 from J; bases not matched to a gene: 8. The CDR3 sequence is 16 residues long. The germline CDR1 and CDR2 sequences are LNHDA and SQIVND (reference sequence). The CDR3 bases that were read are TGTGCCAGTAGTTTTGGACGACTAGCGGGAGGAAATGAG. Its translation is CASSFGRLAGGNE. In full, the CDR3 is CASSFGRLAGGNEQFF.

In the case of this clone: The missing CDR3 end, 3 residues past where the read stops, is filled in from the germline J gene. This chain links TRBV7-6 with TRBJ2-5; 7 positions agree with TRBD2. CDR3 length equals 16 residues. The V and J ends lost 3 bases and 2 bases, in that order; junction bases with no gene match: 9. Germline CDR1 and CDR2: SGHVS and FNYEAQ. The CDR3 DNA, read in part, is TGTGCCAGCAGCTTTGGTGCGTCTAGCGGTCAAGAGACC. Translated: CASSFGASSGQET. The whole CDR3 sequence reads CASSFGASSGQETQYF. Supplemented by reference TRBV7-6 and TRBJ2-5, the full variable domain reads GAGVSQSPRYKVTKRGQDVALRCDPISGHVSLYWYRQALGQGPEFLTYFNYEAQQDKSGLPNDRFSAERPEGSISTLTIQRTEQRDSAMYRCASSFGASSGQETQYFGPGTRLLVL.

In regard to this clone: Read sequence stops 3 residues before the CDR3 end, and the germline J gene provides the missing end. V and J are TRBV14 and TRBJ2-1; 11 nucleotides agree with TRBD1. Germline loops: CDR1 SGHDN, CDR2 FVKESK. The CDR3 is 17 amino acids. The J segment lost 7 bases and the V segment lost 1 base, leaving 9 bases of the junction unmatched. CDR3 DNA, as far as it was read: TGTGCCAGCAGCCAAGGGGGGCGGACAGGGGGCGGGAATGAG. Protein: CASSQGGRTGGGNE. The full CDR3 sequence reads CASSQGGRTGGGNEQFF.

A word on this clone: The read is 3 residues too short to cover the CDR3 end, so that end is filled in from the germline J gene. The chain joins TRBV19 to TRBJ2-1; tentative D call: TRBD1 (6 bases). The V gene's germline CDR1 is LNHDA and CDR2 SQIVND (reference sequence). Trimming stripped 2 bases from V and 8 bases from J, with 22 bases between. The CDR3 runs to 17 residues. The CDR3: CASSIYPTQGGSDEQFF. Partial CDR3 DNA: TGTGCCAGTAGTATATACCCCACACAGGGTGGGTCGGATGAG.